The 30 T cell receptor beta chains below all came from one sample that was sequenced in a study of a mutant IDH1 vaccine in newly diagnosed glioma. The time point denotes: week 35, safety follow-up. Vaccination used 300 ug of mutant IDH1 20-mer peptide per dose, with topical imiquimod. The repertoire was sequenced with immunoSEQ multiplex PCR; TCRdb's copy has only in-frame clones and lacks some. The sample holds about 56,000 clones, roughly nine tenths seen once. For these receptors, no antigen is known. The material sequenced was PBMCs, taken from a glioma patient whose treatment included an IDH1 peptide vaccine. Every receptor here comes from a man aged 35 to 55 with glioma.

This sequence joins TRBV19 and TRBJ1-2; TRBD1 matches 7 bases. Losses at the gene ends were 7 bases for V and 2 bases for J; bases not matched to a gene: 10. The CDR3 has 15 amino acids. CDR1 is LNHDA and CDR2 is SQIVND in the germline V gene (reference sequence). CDR3 loop: CASNPAQGGNYGYTF. As DNA, the CDR3 is TGTGCCAGTAACCCGGCTCAGGGGGGGAACTATGGCTACACCTTC.

In its sample, this clone was seen a few times. The chain carries TRBV29-1 and TRBJ1-1; D is ambiguous. V was trimmed by 4 bases and J by 1 base, leaving 10 bases between them. CDR1 SQVTM and CDR2 ANQGSEA come from the germline V gene. CDR3 length: 13 residues. CDR3 sequence: CSVVEGSNTEAFF. The DNA of the CDR3 is TGCAGCGTTGTGGAGGGTTCGAACACTGAAGCTTTCTTT.

This clone has only one observation. This rearrangement joins TRBV5-4 to TRBJ2-5; 7 bases align to TRBD2. Trimming at V came to 0 bases and at J to 4 bases, leaving 6 bases not matched to a gene. This CDR3 is built from 15 residues. Looked up from germline, CDR1 is SGHNT and CDR2 is YYREEE (reference sequence). CDR3 in amino acids: CASSLAGGRGETQYF. The DNA of the CDR3 is TGTGCCAGCAGCTTGGCGGGGGGTCGGGGAGAGACCCAGTACTTC.

V is TRBV19 and J is TRBJ1-2; the D is unclear. The CDR3 is 14 residues long. The germline V gene has CDR1 LNHDA and CDR2 SQIVND (reference sequence). Trimming shortened V by 5 bases and J by 7 bases, and 17 bases separated the two germline ends. The CDR3 sequence: CASSSQGLLGGYTF. The CDR3 region has the DNA TGTGCCAGTAGTTCTCAAGGGCTCCTCGGTGGCTACACCTTC.

The J gene is TRBJ2-5, the V gene TRBV13, with 8 bases fitting TRBD2. The CDR3 consists of 14 residues. Per germline, CDR1 PRHDT and CDR2 FYEKMQ (reference sequence). The trim removed 4 bases at V and 5 bases at J, leaving 6 bases unmatched. Here the CDR3 DNA reads TGTGCCAGCAGCTACCGGACTAGCTACGAGACCCAGTACTTC. Amino acids: CASSYRTSYETQYF.

This rearrangement joins TRBV23-1 to TRBJ2-7; 8 bases agree with TRBD2. TRBV23-1 is labeled an ORF, and its function is uncertain. This CDR3 spans 18 amino acids. J was trimmed by 1 base and V by 3 bases; bases with no gene match: 14. The CDR3 DNA follows: TGCGCCAGCAGTCAGACCTTAAGAGCTAGCGGGTCTTCCTACGAGCAGTACTTC. As protein: CASSQTLRASGSSYEQYF.

The CDR3 coding sequence is TGTGCCACCTCCTTGGGGCAGGGAAATGAAAAACTGTTTTTT. Translating gives CATSLGQGNEKLFF. The V call is TRBV10-3, the J call TRBJ1-4; perhaps TRBD1 as D (5 bases). Germline CDR1 reads ENHRY; CDR2 reads SYGVKD. The CDR3 runs 14 residues. Trimming pared 10 bases from V and 5 bases from J, leaving 17 bases between.

The V and J genes are TRBV12-5 and TRBJ1-5; D perhaps matches TRBD1 (5 bases). This CDR3 spans 15 amino acids. Germline-derived CDR1 and CDR2 are LGHNT and FRNRAP. The V end was cut by 7 bases, the J end by 0 bases, with 13 bases between. This CDR3 is CASAWGSNSNQPQHF. The CDR3 DNA sequence: TGTGCTAGTGCCTGGGGCAGCAATAGCAATCAGCCCCAGCATTTT.

The chain uses TRBV27 and TRBJ2-2; D is unclear. The V end lost 1 base, the J end lost 2 bases, and 8 bases lay between the germline ends. CDR1 is MNHEY, CDR2 SMNVEV, per germline (reference sequence). This CDR3 contains 15 residues. The CDR3 here is CASSLWAANTGELFF. The CDR3 DNA sequence: TGTGCCAGCAGTTTATGGGCAGCCAACACCGGGGAGCTGTTTTTT.

The chain is built from TRBV2 and TRBJ2-5, with TRBD2 matching over 8 bases. Germline V gene lookup returns CDR1 SNHLY and CDR2 FYNNEI. Trimming removed 7 bases from V and 2 bases from J; junction bases left unmatched: 12. This CDR3 spans 16 amino acids. CDR3 residues: CASMAGGARKQETQYF. DNA for the CDR3: TGTGCCAGCATGGCCGGGGGGGCTAGAAAGCAAGAGACCCAGTACTTC.

The genes are TRBV5-8 and TRBJ2-1, with 7 bases lining up with TRBD2. Germline V CDR1 and CDR2: SGHTS, YDEGEE. The CDR3 runs 17 residues. The V segment lost 1 base and the J segment 10 bases; nucleotides outside the gene matches: 17. The CDR3 loop is CASSLLGGEVIGKEQFF. CDR3 DNA: TGTGCCAGCAGCTTGTTGGGGGGGGAAGTGATCGGGAAGGAGCAGTTCTTC. Combining the CDR3 with reference TRBV5-8 and TRBJ2-1 gives the whole variable domain EAGVTQSPTHLIKTRGQQATLRCSPISGHTSVYWYQQALGLGLQFLLWYDEGEERNRGNFPPRFSGRQFPNYSSELNVNALELEDSALYLCASSLLGGEVIGKEQFFGPGTRLTVL.

CDR3 nucleotide sequence: TGTGCCAGCACCCGGCGAGGGGGAGGCAATGAAAAACTGTTTTTT. It is translated as CASTRRGGGNEKLFF. The chain links TRBV6-1 to TRBJ1-4, with D maybe TRBD1 (6 bases). CDR3 length: 15 residues. Germline assignment: CDR1 MNHNS and CDR2 SASEGT. Trimming removed 7 bases from V and 5 bases from J, with 17 bases in between.

The rearrangement uses TRBV6-1 and TRBJ2-7; D is undetermined. Trimming shortened V by 5 bases and J by 7 bases, and 18 bases separated the two germline ends. CDR3 length: 14 amino acids. CDR1 and CDR2 (germline): MNHNS, SASEGT. The CDR3 region has the DNA TGTGCCAGCAGTTGGTCGCGGTGGCAGGAAGAGCAGTACTTC. Translated: CASSWSRWQEEQYF.

The chain recombines TRBV7-2 with TRBJ2-1; 9 bases agree with TRBD1. Germline CDR1 is SGHTA and CDR2 is FQGNSA. V dropped 8 bases and J dropped 6; count of bases not matched to a gene: 5. This CDR3 is built from 13 residues. CDR3 in DNA: TGTGCCAGCGCCCGGGACAGGGTCAATGAGCAGTTCTTC. Amino acid sequence: CASARDRVNEQFF.

The chain uses TRBV19 and TRBJ2-3; 14 bases match TRBD2. Germline V gives CDR1 LNHDA, CDR2 SQIVND (reference sequence). The CDR3 extends over 17 amino acids. The trim removed 5 bases at V and 3 bases at J, leaving 7 bases unmatched. This CDR3 is CASSARTSGRWTDTQYF. In DNA form, the CDR3 reads TGTGCCAGTAGTGCTCGGACTAGCGGGAGGTGGACAGATACGCAGTATTTT. Full variable domain (missing parts from reference TRBV19 and TRBJ2-3): DGGITQSPKYLFRKEGQNVTLSCEQNLNHDAMYWYRQDPGQGLRLIYYSQIVNDFQKGDIAEGYSVSREKKESFPLTVTSAQKNPTAFYLCASSARTSGRWTDTQYFGPGTRLTVL.

The gene calls are TRBV5-1 and TRBJ2-2; possibly TRBD1 for D (6 bases). The germline V and J ends were trimmed by 4 bases and 4 bases, with 17 bases remaining between them. This CDR3 has 16 residues. CDR1 and CDR2 from the germline V gene are SGHRS and YFSETQ. The CDR3 DNA follows: TGCGCCAGCAGCCATACACAAGGACAGCCCACCGGGGAGCTGTTTTTT. Translation: CASSHTQGQPTGELFF.

V gene TRBV27 combines with J gene TRBJ2-1; D not certain. In germline, CDR1 is MNHEY, CDR2 SMNVEV (reference sequence). The V end lost 3 bases, the J end lost 7 bases, and 10 bases lay between the germline ends. The CDR3 is 13 residues long. DNA of the CDR3: TGTGCCAGCAGTTTGGCAGTGGCGAATGAGCAGTTCTTC. It is translated as CASSLAVANEQFF.

The chain uses TRBV18 and TRBJ2-2, with no clear D. The V gene's germline CDR1 is KGHSH and CDR2 LQKENI. CDR3 length: 15 residues. The ends were cut back, 1 base at V and 1 base at J, with 7 bases in the middle. The CDR3, as DNA: TGTGCCAGCTCACCACAGGACCAGAACACCGGGGAGCTGTTTTTT. It codes for CASSPQDQNTGELFF.

The chain links TRBV18 to TRBJ2-1, with D perhaps being TRBD1 or TRBD2 (5 bases each). The germline CDR1 and CDR2 sequences are KGHSH and LQKENI. V was trimmed by 3 bases and J by 0 bases, leaving 9 bases between them. The length of the CDR3 is 15 residues. The CDR3 spells CASSPPGSSYNEQFF. The CDR3 nucleotides read TGTGCCAGCTCACCCCCAGGGAGCTCCTACAATGAGCAGTTCTTC. Variable domain in full (rest from reference TRBV18 and TRBJ2-1): NAGVMQNPRHLVRRRGQEARLRCSPMKGHSHVYWYRQLPEEGLKFMVYLQKENIIDESGMPKERFSAEFPKEGPSILRIQQVVRGDSAAYFCASSPPGSSYNEQFFGPGTRLTVL.

The chain carries TRBV28 and TRBJ2-6; D is undetermined. V was clipped by 6 bases and J by 0 bases, with 9 bases between them. This CDR3 is 15 amino acids long. The germline gives CDR1 MDHEN, CDR2 SYDVKM. CDR3 sequence: CASRTPASGANVLTF. The CDR3 bases are TGTGCCAGCAGGACGCCCGCCTCTGGGGCCAACGTCCTGACTTTC.

This clone was found once. V is TRBV6-5 and J is TRBJ2-7; D is unresolved. Trimming removed 0 bases from V and 6 bases from J, with 12 bases in between. The V gene's germline CDR1 is MNHEY and CDR2 SVGAGI. The CDR3 totals 14 residues. CDR3 coding DNA: TGTGCCAGCAGTTACTCCCGGTCTTCGGGCGAGCAGTACTTC. It translates to CASSYSRSSGEQYF.

The chain links TRBV2 to TRBJ2-7, with D perhaps TRBD1 (5 bases). The CDR3 covers 13 residues. Germline lookup yields CDR1 SNHLY and CDR2 FYNNEI. The V end was cut by 5 bases, the J end by 3 bases, with 11 bases between. The CDR3, as DNA: TGTGCCAGCAGTACCGCAGGGATCTACGAGCAGTACTTC. It specifies CASSTAGIYEQYF. The complete variable domain, with remaining parts taken from reference TRBV2 and TRBJ2-7, reads EPEVTQTPSHQVTQMGQEVILRCVPISNHLYFYWYRQILGQKVEFLVSFYNNEISEKSEIFDDQFSVERPDGSNFTLKIRSTKLEDSAMYFCASSTAGIYEQYFGPGTRLTVT.

The chain employs TRBV28 and TRBJ1-4, with a tentative D call TRBD1 (6 bases). The CDR3 has 16 residues. CDR1 is MDHEN and CDR2 is SYDVKM in the germline V gene. Trimming stripped 5 bases from V and 7 bases from J, with 20 bases between. CDR3 residues: CASSTNRDTFFEKLFF. The CDR3 DNA follows: TGTGCCAGCAGTACGAACCGGGACACCTTTTTTGAAAAACTGTTTTTT.

This chain links TRBV27 with TRBJ2-7; 11 positions agree with TRBD2. Germline V gene data show CDR1 as MNHEY and CDR2 as SMNVEV (reference sequence). There are 14 residues in the CDR3. V shed 3 bases, J shed 2 bases, and the junction held 0 bases outside the gene matches. The CDR3 here is CASSFSGRAYEQYF. CDR3 nucleotides: TGTGCCAGCAGTTTTAGCGGGAGGGCCTACGAGCAGTACTTC.

The V and J genes are TRBV11-2 and TRBJ2-7; 9 bases are shared with TRBD2. The CDR3 is 15 amino acids. J gave up 2 bases and V 5 bases, and 7 bases lay outside the gene matches. Germline assignment: CDR1 SGHAT and CDR2 FQNNGV. The CDR3 sequence: CASSQTSGVTYEQYF. The CDR3, as DNA: TGTGCCAGCAGCCAGACTAGCGGAGTCACCTACGAGCAGTACTTC.

Only one count was recorded for this clone. J is TRBJ2-7 and V is TRBV7-2; possibly TRBD1 for D (5 bases). Germline V gene sequence: CDR1 SGHTA, CDR2 FQGNSA. V was cut by 1 base and J by 4 bases, with 20 bases left in between. The CDR3 has 17 residues. CDR3 sequence: CASSLGAWGAPPYEQYF. DNA for the CDR3: TGTGCCAGCAGCTTAGGGGCTTGGGGCGCCCCACCATACGAGCAGTACTTC.

In this sample, this clone turned up a few times. The genes are TRBV19 and TRBJ2-1; the match to TRBD2 covers 7 bases. This CDR3 has 17 residues. Germline values: CDR1 LNHDA, CDR2 SQIVND (reference sequence). Trimming removed 0 bases from V and 4 bases from J; junction bases left unmatched: 9. CDR3: CASSIDLPSGVYNEQFF. For the CDR3, the DNA is TGTGCCAGTAGTATAGATCTCCCTAGCGGAGTTTACAATGAGCAGTTCTTC.

The chain combines TRBV5-1 with TRBJ1-4; D is perhaps TRBD1 (6 bases). Germline lookup yields CDR1 SGHRS and CDR2 YFSETQ. Trimming cost V 3 bases and J 5 bases, with 11 bases left between them. The CDR3 loop spans 14 amino acids. The CDR3 protein is CASSSGQLNEKLFF. The CDR3 region has the DNA TGCGCCAGCAGCTCCGGACAGCTAAATGAAAAACTGTTTTTT.

The chain uses TRBV2 and TRBJ2-7; TRBD2 matches 15 bases. The J segment lost 9 bases and the V segment lost 6 bases, leaving 6 bases of the junction unmatched. This CDR3 spans 14 amino acids. Germline V gene lookup returns CDR1 SNHLY and CDR2 FYNNEI. The DNA for the CDR3 is TGTGCCAGCAGCGGACAGGGACTAGCGGGAGGGCAGTACTTC. It yields the protein CASSGQGLAGGQYF. The complete variable domain, with remaining parts taken from reference TRBV2 and TRBJ2-7, reads EPEVTQTPSHQVTQMGQEVILRCVPISNHLYFYWYRQILGQKVEFLVSFYNNEISEKSEIFDDQFSVERPDGSNFTLKIRSTKLEDSAMYFCASSGQGLAGGQYFGPGTRLTVT.

This rearrangement joins TRBV27 to TRBJ1-4; no firm D call. The germline V and J ends were trimmed by 6 bases and 8 bases, with 13 bases remaining between them. The CDR3 contains 13 residues. Germline values: CDR1 MNHEY, CDR2 SMNVEV (reference sequence). The chain's CDR3 is CASRRVTREKLFF. The CDR3, as DNA: TGTGCCAGCAGACGTGTCACCCGGGAAAAACTGTTTTTT. Looking up the rest from reference TRBV27 and TRBJ1-4 gives the full variable domain: EAQVTQNPRYLITVTGKKLTVTCSQNMNHEYMSWYRQDPGLGLRQIYYSMNVEVTDKGDVPEGYKVSRKEKRNFPLILESPSPNQTSLYFCASRRVTREKLFFGSGTQLSVL.